This is a list of T cell receptor beta chains from one sample in a study of T cells in Graves' hyperthyroidism and ophthalmopathy. MiXCR, run by TCRdb on the multiplex PCR reads, gives a single entry per CDR3 protein. Among approximately 520,000 distinct CDR3 sequences listed, less than 25% were seen once. The source material was blood. Receptors originate from a man between 18 and 35 years old with Graves' hyperthyroidism. Each CDR3 is given without its conserved first and last residue. Each record gives: V gene, J gene, CDR3 protein.

v_gene: TRBV28
j_gene: TRBJ2-7
CDR3aa: ASSTPRTLLLQY

v_gene: TRBV19
j_gene: TRBJ1-5
CDR3aa: ASSIATGGEFNQPQH

v_gene: TRBV4-1
j_gene: TRBJ1-1
CDR3aa: ASSQDGVINTEAF

v_gene: TRBV14
j_gene: TRBJ2-2
CDR3aa: ASSPRRVYTGELF

v_gene: TRBV29-1
j_gene: TRBJ1-1
CDR3aa: SVDWGAYTEAF

v_gene: TRBV10-2
j_gene: TRBJ1-2
CDR3aa: ASSPMAGGAGYGYT

v_gene: TRBV10-2
j_gene: TRBJ2-7
CDR3aa: ASSVNLDEQY

v_gene: TRBV5-1
j_gene: TRBJ2-7
CDR3aa: ASSLTGLTYEQY

v_gene: TRBV28
j_gene: TRBJ2-7
CDR3aa: AMCGEFPKTPPYEQY

v_gene: TRBV28
j_gene: TRBJ2-4
CDR3aa: ASIGPKNIQY

v_gene: TRBV5-1
j_gene: TRBJ2-5
CDR3aa: ASSWSGGSQETQY

v_gene: TRBV12-3/TRBV12-4
j_gene: TRBJ2-7
CDR3aa: ASSLGPVEQY

v_gene: TRBV6-5
j_gene: TRBJ1-2
CDR3aa: ASSYSTAGGLDGYT

v_gene: TRBV10-3
j_gene: TRBJ2-5
CDR3aa: ATKTGLGIETQY

v_gene: TRBV12-3/TRBV12-4
j_gene: TRBJ1-1
CDR3aa: ASSWARGGTEAF

v_gene: TRBV10-1
j_gene: TRBJ2-5
CDR3aa: ASSEYTKETQY

v_gene: TRBV12-3/TRBV12-4
j_gene: TRBJ2-5
CDR3aa: ASSPTSGTSGSDRQETQY

v_gene: TRBV4-1
j_gene: TRBJ1-5
CDR3aa: ASSQVRVNQPQH

v_gene: TRBV6-2/TRBV6-3
j_gene: TRBJ2-7
CDR3aa: ASSLWTGDYEQY

v_gene: TRBV10-3
j_gene: TRBJ1-1
CDR3aa: AISEQNSRGRLNTEAF

v_gene: TRBV5-5
j_gene: TRBJ2-7
CDR3aa: ASSLEGDRAHEQY

v_gene: TRBV6-1
j_gene: TRBJ1-1
CDR3aa: ASRRDRVAEAF

v_gene: TRBV11-2
j_gene: TRBJ1-6
CDR3aa: ASSLRRGRDSPLH

v_gene: TRBV9
j_gene: TRBJ2-2
CDR3aa: ASSDGMRMNTGELF

v_gene: TRBV2
j_gene: TRBJ1-2
CDR3aa: ASSDPFENYGYT

v_gene: TRBV28
j_gene: TRBJ1-2
CDR3aa: ASSLSVPGDGYT

v_gene: TRBV27
j_gene: TRBJ1-5
CDR3aa: ASSPDKYQPQH

v_gene: TRBV11-2
j_gene: TRBJ2-7
CDR3aa: ASSPPSDPYGEQY

v_gene: TRBV2
j_gene: TRBJ1-5
CDR3aa: ASSEGGRRVNQPQH

v_gene: TRBV3-1
j_gene: TRBJ1-5
CDR3aa: ASSARFDSNQPQH

v_gene: TRBV2
j_gene: TRBJ1-1
CDR3aa: ASSAEPEAF

v_gene: TRBV2
j_gene: TRBJ1-1
CDR3aa: ASRGARDVQGGGIEAF

v_gene: TRBV28
j_gene: TRBJ2-2
CDR3aa: ASTDSTTGELF

v_gene: TRBV30
j_gene: TRBJ2-7
CDR3aa: AWRSATYEQY

v_gene: TRBV7-2
j_gene: TRBJ1-2
CDR3aa: ASSRWTDHYGYT

v_gene: TRBV6-5
j_gene: TRBJ2-2
CDR3aa: ASSIDRAATGELF

v_gene: TRBV19
j_gene: TRBJ1-5
CDR3aa: ASRLAGATQPQH